These 13 T cell receptor beta chains came from one sample sequenced in a study of cytomegalovirus exposure and HLA in healthy donors. PCR involved 60 Vbeta and 13 Jbeta primers. Sequenced by immunoSEQ multiplex PCR; TCRdb stores in-frame clones only, minus some. The sample shows some 150,000 clones, approximately 83% of them seen only once. Sequenced sample: PBMCs. The receptors here all came from a woman between 35 and 50 years old in good health and CMV-seronegative.

The gene calls are TRBV15 and TRBJ2-1; D is ambiguous. V was pared by 3 bases and J by 5 bases, with 5 bases between. CDR1 and CDR2 (germline): LNHNV, YYDKDF (reference sequence). The CDR3 has 12 residues. The CDR3: CATSSFNNEQFF. The CDR3 DNA reads as TGTGCCACCAGCAGTTTTAACAATGAGCAGTTCTTC.

V is TRBV27 and J is TRBJ1-2; 7 bases agree with TRBD1. Germline-derived CDR1 and CDR2 are MNHEY and SMNVEV (reference sequence). The CDR3 consists of 14 residues. V lost 7 bases, J lost 7 bases, and 12 bases stayed unmatched. CDR3 residues: CASTSPQGKGGYTF. CDR3 nucleotide sequence: TGTGCCAGCACCAGCCCACAGGGGAAGGGTGGCTACACCTTC.

V usage is TRBV6-5 and J usage is TRBJ2-1; 7 bases are a match to TRBD1. V shed 2 bases and J 6 bases; nucleotides not matched to a gene: 4. Per the germline V gene, CDR1 is MNHEY and CDR2 is SVGAGI. The CDR3 is 14 residues long. In DNA form, the CDR3 reads TGTGCCAGCAGTTACGCCACAGGGGTCAATGAGCAGTTCTTC. The encoded protein is CASSYATGVNEQFF.

The chain combines TRBV9 with TRBJ1-2; tentative D call: TRBD1 (6 bases). The CDR3 length is 14 residues. From germline, CDR1 is SGDLS and CDR2 YYNGEE. The V end was cut by 4 bases, the J end by 6 bases, with 16 bases between. CDR3 nucleotides: TGTGCCAGCAGCCCTGATTCAGGGGAAGATGGCTACACCTTC. The encoded protein is CASSPDSGEDGYTF.

CDR3 in DNA: TGTGCCAGCAGCGTAGACCCCTCAGGAGGCTACACCTTC. Encoded protein: CASSVDPSGGYTF. The V gene is TRBV9, the J gene TRBJ1-2; D remains ambiguous. The CDR3 consists of 13 residues. Per the germline V gene, CDR1 is SGDLS and CDR2 is YYNGEE. The ends were cut back, 0 bases at V and 8 bases at J, with 11 bases in the middle.

V and J are TRBV18 and TRBJ1-3, with D perhaps matching TRBD1 (6 bases). Trimming took off 3 bases at V and 0 bases at J, with 15 bases between the two ends. The CDR3 sequence is 17 residues long. The germline V gene encodes CDR1 KGHSH and CDR2 LQKENI. The CDR3 region has the DNA TGTGCCAGCTCACCTACTAGGGACACCAACTCTGGAAACACCATATATTTT. Its protein is CASSPTRDTNSGNTIYF.

This clone was observed a handful of times. The chain uses TRBV2 and TRBJ2-1; the match to TRBD2 covers 10 bases. The CDR3 loop spans 14 amino acids. Germline V gene sequence: CDR1 SNHLY, CDR2 FYNNEI. After removal of 8 bases from V and 3 bases from J, the junction contained 4 bases not matched to a gene. The CDR3 spells CASGGLARYNEQFF. The CDR3 nucleotides are TGTGCCAGCGGGGGACTAGCGCGCTACAATGAGCAGTTCTTC.

J is TRBJ1-3 and V is TRBV19; D gene uncertain. V lost 0 bases to trimming and J lost 0 bases, with 6 bases between them. Germline CDR1 is LNHDA and CDR2 is SQIVND (reference sequence). The CDR3 loop spans 15 amino acids. CDR3: CASSIDTDSGNTIYF. The CDR3 region has the DNA TGTGCCAGTAGTATAGATACAGACTCTGGAAACACCATATATTTT.

This chain joins TRBV5-1 and TRBJ2-3, with 7 bases matching TRBD1. With V trimmed by 4 bases and J by 6 bases, 5 bases remained unmatched. Looked up from germline, CDR1 is SGHRS and CDR2 is YFSETQ. The CDR3 consists of 13 residues. This CDR3 is CASSPTGVDTQYF. The CDR3 DNA reads as TGCGCCAGCAGCCCTACAGGGGTCGATACGCAGTATTTT.

J is TRBJ2-1 and V is TRBV14, with 7 bases aligning to TRBD2. J gave up 3 bases and V 4 bases, and 12 bases lay outside the gene matches. CDR3 length: 17 residues. The germline V gene encodes CDR1 SGHDN and CDR2 FVKESK. CDR3 amino acids: CASSPWASGNDYNEQFF. Written as DNA, the CDR3 is TGTGCCAGCAGCCCATGGGCTAGCGGTAACGACTACAATGAGCAGTTCTTC.

In nucleotides, the CDR3 is TGTGCCAGCTCACAGGCACCGGGGACAGATACGCAGTATTTT. This sequence encodes CASSQAPGTDTQYF. The V gene is TRBV18, the J gene TRBJ2-3, with D possibly TRBD2 on 5 matching bases. Germline V CDR1 and CDR2: KGHSH, LQKENI. The V end was cut by 4 bases, the J end by 3 bases, with 11 bases between. CDR3 length equals 14 residues.

The chain links TRBV23-1 to TRBJ1-1; no clear D. TRBV23-1 is treated as an ORF (open reading frame) with a function not yet certain. The CDR3 sequence is 16 residues long. Trimming stripped 8 bases from V and 1 base from J, with 20 bases between. For the CDR3, the DNA is TGCGCCAGCCCGCGCGGCCAACCAGGAGGGAACACTGAAGCTTTCTTT. Translating gives CASPRGQPGGNTEAFF.

The chain links TRBV4-1 to TRBJ2-5; the match to TRBD2 covers 12 bases. The germline V gene has CDR1 MGHRA and CDR2 YSYEKL. Germline trimming cut 2 bases from V and 5 bases from J; bases unmatched to any gene: 3. The CDR3 has 15 amino acids. Written as DNA, the CDR3 is TGCGCCAGCAGCCAACAAGGACTAGCGGGGGAGACCCAGTACTTC. Translated, it gives CASSQQGLAGETQYF.